The next 26 T cell receptor beta chains were all read from a single sample in a study of Tregs in tolerant kidney transplant recipients. Measured with immunoSEQ multiplex PCR; TCRdb has only the in-frame clones, and not every one. The data show roughly 80,000 clones, around 93% seen once. The sequencing here drew on Tregs from blood, taken before the transplant. Receptor source: a human donor who received a combined kidney and bone marrow transplant.

The rearrangement uses TRBV28 and TRBJ2-7; 7 nucleotides line up with TRBD2. V shed 2 bases and J 2 bases; nucleotides not matched to a gene: 6. CDR3 length: 15 residues. From germline, CDR1 is MDHEN and CDR2 SYDVKM. CDR3 sequence: CASSLRASGAYEQYF. CDR3 bases: TGTGCCAGCAGTTTAAGGGCTAGCGGCGCCTACGAGCAGTACTTC.

This chain links TRBV28 with TRBJ2-3; D may be TRBD2 (5 bases). The CDR3 has 14 residues. Germline V gene data show CDR1 as MDHEN and CDR2 as SYDVKM. V dropped 9 bases and J dropped 4 bases, with 17 bases sitting between them. The CDR3 sequence is CASALSGPADTQYF. CDR3 DNA sequence: TGTGCCAGTGCCTTAAGCGGCCCGGCAGATACGCAGTATTTT.

The J gene is TRBJ1-4, the V gene TRBV5-1; D is undetermined. Germline CDR1 SGHRS, CDR2 YFSETQ. V lost 3 bases and J 4 bases, leaving 13 bases between the germline ends. CDR3 length: 15 amino acids. For the CDR3, the DNA is TGCGCCAGCAGCTCGGACGGCGGTTTTAATGAAAAACTGTTTTTT. Protein sequence: CASSSDGGFNEKLFF.

This clone is a singleton in its sample. This sequence joins TRBV25-1 and TRBJ2-3; 15 bases align to TRBD2. V gave up 3 bases and J gave up 2 bases; unmatched junction bases: 6. The CDR3 loop spans 18 amino acids. The germline V gene has CDR1 MGHDK and CDR2 SYGVNS. The CDR3, as DNA: TGTGCCAGCAGTGAGATTGGACTAGCGGGAGGGCCCACAGATACGCAGTATTTT. It specifies CASSEIGLAGGPTDTQYF.

The chain recombines TRBV11-2 with TRBJ2-1, with D possibly matching TRBD2 (5 bases). The CDR3 is 13 residues long. Germline assignment: CDR1 SGHAT and CDR2 FQNNGV. The V gene lost 5 bases and the J gene lost 7 bases, with 12 bases spanning the gap. CDR3 region: CASSPQAENEQFF. CDR3 bases: TGTGCCAGCAGCCCCCAAGCGGAAAATGAGCAGTTCTTC.

V usage is TRBV18 and J usage is TRBJ1-2; D is undetermined. V lost 6 bases to trimming and J lost 6 bases, with 17 bases between them. CDR3 length: 14 residues. CDR1 KGHSH and CDR2 LQKENI come from the germline V gene. The CDR3 sequence is CASSSGLTGDGYTF. DNA for the CDR3: TGTGCCAGCTCGTCAGGTTTAACTGGTGATGGCTACACCTTC.

The chain uses TRBV18 and TRBJ1-2; D is unclear. From germline, CDR1 is KGHSH and CDR2 LQKENI. The CDR3 has 13 amino acids. V was cut by 6 bases and J by 5 bases, with 13 bases left in between. The CDR3 nucleotides are TGTGCCAGCTCTCCCGACAACGCGTATGGCTACACCTTC. Its protein product is CASSPDNAYGYTF.

This sequence joins TRBV7-9 and TRBJ2-3, with D possibly matching TRBD1 (5 bases). The germline V gene has CDR1 SEHNR and CDR2 FQNEAQ (reference sequence). This CDR3 is built from 15 residues. Trimming shortened V by 2 bases and J by 0 bases, and 9 bases separated the two germline ends. The CDR3 DNA reads TGTGCCAGCAGCTTACTAGGGGAAAGCACAGATACGCAGTATTTT. Translation: CASSLLGESTDTQYF.

The genes are TRBV2 and TRBJ2-1, with 7 bases matching TRBD1. Germline V gene sequence: CDR1 SNHLY, CDR2 FYNNEI. The J segment lost 6 bases and the V segment lost 1 base, leaving 3 bases of the junction unmatched. There are 14 residues in the CDR3. Written as DNA, the CDR3 is TGTGCCAGCAGTGAAGAGGGACAGTTCAATGAGCAGTTCTTC. Protein: CASSEEGQFNEQFF.

The genes are TRBV5-5 and TRBJ1-4; tentatively, D is TRBD1 (6 bases). Germline CDR1 reads SGHKS; CDR2 reads YYEKEE (reference sequence). V gave up 4 bases and J gave up 1 base, with 8 bases separating them. CDR3 size: 14 residues. The CDR3: CASSTRGTNEKLFF. In nucleotides, the CDR3 is TGTGCCAGCAGCACCAGGGGAACTAATGAAAAACTGTTTTTT.

The rearrangement uses TRBV28 and TRBJ1-6; D is undetermined. The CDR3 consists of 15 residues. Trimming took 5 bases from V and 5 from J, leaving 13 bases between them. The V gene's germline CDR1 is MDHEN and CDR2 SYDVKM. DNA for the CDR3: TGTGCCAGCAGTAAGAGGACTTCGGATAATTCACCCCTCCACTTT. As protein: CASSKRTSDNSPLHF. The whole variable domain, filled in from reference TRBV28 and TRBJ1-6, reads DVKVTQSSRYLVKRTGEKVFLECVQDMDHENMFWYRQDPGLGLRLIYFSYDVKMKEKGDIPEGYSVSREKKERFSLILESASTNQTSMYLCASSKRTSDNSPLHFGNGTRLTVT.

This clone was found once. The chain has TRBV9 and TRBJ2-5, with 9 bases matching TRBD2. The trim removed 2 bases at V and 2 bases at J, leaving 4 bases unmatched. Germline lookup yields CDR1 SGDLS and CDR2 YYNGEE. There are 15 residues in the CDR3. CDR3 region: CASSVGGRDQETQYF. In DNA form, the CDR3 reads TGTGCCAGCAGCGTTGGCGGGAGGGATCAAGAGACCCAGTACTTC.

The chain is built from TRBV27 and TRBJ2-7, with a possible D match to TRBD2 (6 bases). The CDR3 has 15 amino acids. V was clipped by 6 bases and J by 3 bases, with 18 bases between them. Germline V gives CDR1 MNHEY, CDR2 SMNVEV (reference sequence). The CDR3 is CASRSLSGLRYEQYF. CDR3 coding DNA: TGTGCCAGCAGGTCTCTCAGCGGGCTACGCTACGAGCAGTACTTC.

The rearrangement joins TRBV6-6 to TRBJ1-3, with TRBD1 matching over 7 bases. The ends lost 5 bases at V and 1 base at J; junction bases unmatched: 2. The CDR3 consists of 14 residues. CDR1 and CDR2 (germline): MNHNY, SVGAGI (reference sequence). The CDR3 protein is CASSGQVSGNTIYF. The CDR3 coding sequence is TGTGCCAGCAGTGGACAGGTATCTGGAAACACCATATATTTT.

This chain links TRBV18 with TRBJ2-2; D assignment may be TRBD1 or TRBD2 (5 bases each). Trimming removed 4 bases from V and 4 bases from J, with 13 bases in between. The CDR3 has 15 amino acids. Germline V gives CDR1 KGHSH, CDR2 LQKENI. CDR3 DNA: TGTGCCAGCTCACGCCTGGGGGAAGGCACCGGGGAGCTGTTTTTT. Protein: CASSRLGEGTGELFF.

The chain recombines TRBV15 with TRBJ1-2, with no clear D. This CDR3 is 11 amino acids long. V lost 0 bases and J lost 9, with 5 bases in between. Germline CDR1 is LNHNV and CDR2 is YYDKDF (reference sequence). CDR3 loop: CATSRDLSYTF. The CDR3 nucleotides read TGTGCCACCAGCAGAGATCTCAGCTACACCTTC.

This clone was found once. The chain recombines TRBV7-9 with TRBJ2-7; TRBD2 aligns across 11 bases. The CDR3 consists of 15 residues. The germline CDR1 and CDR2 sequences are SEHNR and FQNEAQ (reference sequence). V shed 3 bases, J shed 4 bases, and the junction held 5 bases outside the gene matches. CDR3 nucleotide sequence: TGTGCCAGCAGCTTCGCCGGGACTAGCGGTTACGAGCAGTACTTC. Residues: CASSFAGTSGYEQYF.

This chain connects TRBV6-6 to TRBJ2-4; no reliable D call. The CDR3 covers 14 residues. The germline gives CDR1 MNHNY, CDR2 SVGAGI (reference sequence). V was pared by 0 bases and J by 0 bases, with 3 bases between. This CDR3 is CASSYSGAKNIQYF. For the CDR3, the DNA is TGTGCCAGCAGTTACTCGGGAGCCAAAAACATTCAGTACTTC.

The chain has TRBV5-1 and TRBJ2-7, with D perhaps TRBD1 (5 bases). The CDR3 is 15 amino acids. V was shortened by 0 bases and J by 6 bases, with 16 bases between the two germline ends. CDR1 is SGHRS, CDR2 YFSETQ, per germline. CDR3 amino acids: CASSLARAALSEQYF. The CDR3 DNA reads TGCGCCAGCAGCTTGGCCAGGGCGGCGTTGAGCGAGCAGTACTTC.

CDR3 region: CASQGAYEQYF. CDR3 sequence (DNA): TGTGCCAGTCAGGGGGCCTACGAGCAGTACTTC. The genes are TRBV2 and TRBJ2-7; TRBD1 matches at 7 bases. The CDR3 extends over 11 amino acids. J lost 2 bases, V lost 9 bases, and 1 base had no gene match. In germline, CDR1 is SNHLY, CDR2 FYNNEI. The full variable domain, with the rest looked up from reference TRBV2 and TRBJ2-7, is EPEVTQTPSHQVTQMGQEVILRCVPISNHLYFYWYRQILGQKVEFLVSFYNNEISEKSEIFDDQFSVERPDGSNFTLKIRSTKLEDSAMYFCASQGAYEQYFGPGTRLTVT.

This chain uses TRBV7-2 with TRBJ2-5; D perhaps matches TRBD2 (6 bases). Trimming took off 8 bases at V and 5 bases at J, with 18 bases between the two ends. The CDR3 covers 14 residues. In germline, CDR1 is SGHTA, CDR2 FQGNSA. The CDR3 region has the DNA TGTGCCAGCGGGGACTCCTCGTTCGGGGAGACCCAGTACTTC. Protein: CASGDSSFGETQYF.

The chain carries TRBV28 and TRBJ1-1; TRBD1 matches at 9 bases. Trimming took 7 bases from V and 3 from J; bases not matched to a gene: 12. Germline values: CDR1 MDHEN, CDR2 SYDVKM. There are 16 residues in the CDR3. CDR3 amino acids: CASTLLPGQGDTEAFF. The CDR3 DNA is TGTGCCAGCACTCTCCTCCCGGGACAGGGCGACACTGAAGCTTTCTTT.

This chain links TRBV27 with TRBJ2-3; TRBD1 or TRBD2 may be the D gene (5 bases each). This CDR3 comprises 14 residues. V was pared by 2 bases and J by 6 bases, with 12 bases between. CDR1 is MNHEY and CDR2 is SMNVEV in the germline V gene (reference sequence). The CDR3 DNA follows: TGTGCCAGCAGTTTAAGGTGGGGGTCGGATACGCAGTATTTT. Its protein is CASSLRWGSDTQYF.

V and J are TRBV7-3 and TRBJ2-1; TRBD2 aligns across 8 bases. There are 15 residues in the CDR3. After removal of 1 base from V and 6 bases from J, the junction contained 5 bases not matched to a gene. From germline, CDR1 is SGHTA and CDR2 FQGTGA. CDR3 amino acids: CASSLSLAGRNEQFF. For the CDR3, the DNA is TGTGCCAGCAGCTTAAGTCTAGCGGGTCGCAATGAGCAGTTCTTC. Combining the CDR3 with reference TRBV7-3 and TRBJ2-1 gives the whole variable domain GAGVSQTPSNKVTEKGKYVELRCDPISGHTALYWYRQSLGQGPEFLIYFQGTGAADDSGLPNDRFFAVRPEGSVSTLKIQRTERGDSAVYLCASSLSLAGRNEQFFGPGTRLTVL.

The V gene is TRBV29-1, the J gene TRBJ2-7; D is perhaps TRBD2 (6 bases). In germline, CDR1 is SQVTM, CDR2 ANQGSEA. This CDR3 is built from 14 residues. Trimming stripped 6 bases from V and 3 bases from J, with 18 bases between. In DNA form, the CDR3 reads TGCAGCGTGGGTAGGGCGGGAATAATCTACGAGCAGTACTTC. Translating gives CSVGRAGIIYEQYF.

The rearrangement uses TRBV25-1 and TRBJ2-3; 8 bases align to TRBD1. J was trimmed by 3 bases and V by 5 bases; bases with no gene match: 10. CDR3 size: 16 residues. CDR1 and CDR2 from the germline V gene are MGHDK and SYGVNS. Here the CDR3 DNA reads TGTGCCAGCAGTCCCGCAGGGGGCGCTTGGACAGATACGCAGTATTTT. Its translation is CASSPAGGAWTDTQYF.